This TCR beta chain was recorded in a study of blood T cell repertoires in COVID-19. Per the original data handling: Researchers report that nucleated cell counts were estimated from reference gene primer amplification. Data came from immunoSEQ multiplex PCR; TCRdb stores just in-frame clones and leaves some out. D and trimming come from the DNA, and the V and J calls and clone size come from that table. The sample holds about 83,000 clones, about nine tenths seen once. The V gene's germline CDR1 is LNHDA and CDR2 SQIVND (reference sequence). The length of the CDR3 is 15 residues. The junction had 4 bases not matched to a gene; V was cut back by 5 bases and J by 2 bases.

The origin of this receptor is a human donor in a cohort sampled during active COVID-19. This chain uses TRBV19 with TRBJ2-7; 12 bases align to TRBD2. The specimen sequenced was peripheral blood. CDR3 sequence reads: CASSAGLAGTYEQYF. Written as DNA, the CDR3 is TGTGCCAGTAGTGCCGGACTAGCGGGAACCTACGAGCAGTACTTC.